The 30 T cell receptor beta chains below all came from one sample that was sequenced in a study of T cell responses to AZD1222 COVID-19 vaccine. The table came from immunoSEQ multiplex PCR; TCRdb's copy has only in-frame clones and leaves some out. The sample holds about 89,000 clones, about 93% seen once. The material sequenced was peripheral blood, taken 28 days after the second AZD1222 dose. Receptor source: an adult who received the AZD1222 COVID-19 vaccine.

The chain combines TRBV12-3 or TRBV12-4 with TRBJ2-1; D is unresolved. With 2 bases removed from V and 9 bases from J, the gap between germline ends came to 5 bases. The CDR3 loop spans 11 amino acids. CDR3 sequence reads: CASSLRAEQFF. In DNA form, the CDR3 reads TGTGCCAGCAGTTTACGGGCTGAGCAGTTCTTC.

The V call is TRBV6-6, the J call TRBJ1-1; possible D gene TRBD1, 6 bases. Germline CDR1 reads MNHNY; CDR2 reads SVGAGI (reference sequence). The CDR3 extends over 13 amino acids. Between the trimmed V and J ends, which lost 5 bases and 4 bases, there was a span of 11 bases. The CDR3 spells CASSRDMATEAFF. The CDR3 region has the DNA TGTGCCAGCAGTCGGGACATGGCCACTGAAGCTTTCTTT.

Worth noting for this clone: One junction end does not reproduce the germline sequence, and a read error may be involved. The CDR3 sequence: CASSLLGEYNEQFF. The CDR3 region has the DNA TGTGCTAGCAGCTTGTTGGGGGAGTACAATGAGCAGTTCTTC. The genes are TRBV7-7 and TRBJ2-1; D is perhaps TRBD1 or TRBD2 (5 bases each). This CDR3 spans 14 amino acids. Germline assignment: CDR1 SSHAT and CDR2 FNYEAQ (reference sequence).

The chain has TRBV30 and TRBJ1-2, with no clear D. Germline assignment: CDR1 GTSNPN and CDR2 SVGIG (reference sequence). This CDR3 has 13 amino acids. The V end was cut by 5 bases, the J end by 6 bases, with 16 bases between. The CDR3 coding sequence is TGTGCCTGGGACCTTGAAAGAAGGAATGGCTACACCTTC. Protein: CAWDLERRNGYTF.

The chain employs TRBV6-5 and TRBJ1-6; D is perhaps TRBD1 (6 bases). Trimming left V 8 bases short and J 5 bases short, with 16 bases between. The germline CDR1 and CDR2 sequences are MNHEY and SVGAGI. This CDR3 spans 15 amino acids. In DNA form, the CDR3 reads TGTGCCAGCCTCAAAGGGACACCGGATAATTCACCCCTCCACTTT. Translation gives CASLKGTPDNSPLHF.

This clone was counted once. The V and J genes are TRBV19 and TRBJ1-1; D not resolved. The V gene lost 6 bases and the J gene lost 5 bases, with 10 bases spanning the gap. CDR1 is LNHDA and CDR2 is SQIVND in the germline V gene (reference sequence). The CDR3 spans 12 residues. The CDR3 bases are TGTGCCAGTAGCCGAGATGGAACTGAAGCTTTCTTT. It specifies CASSRDGTEAFF.

DNA of the CDR3: TGTGCCAGCAGCTCCCAGCTAGGCCGTGTCTATGGCTACACCTTC. Translation: CASSSQLGRVYGYTF. J is TRBJ1-2 and V is TRBV11-2; D call uncertain. Germline V CDR1 and CDR2: SGHAT, FQNNGV. This CDR3 has 15 amino acids. Trimming cost V 4 bases and J 4 bases, with 16 bases left between them.

V and J are TRBV7-3 and TRBJ2-7; a possible D gene is TRBD1 (6 bases). CDR3 size: 14 residues. In germline, CDR1 is SGHTA, CDR2 FQGTGA. Trimming removed 1 base at V and 6 bases at J, with 13 bases between. DNA for the CDR3: TGTGCCAGCAGCTTAATCGGGGACAAGTCCGAGCAGTACTTC. It specifies CASSLIGDKSEQYF. Full variable domain (rest looked up from reference TRBV7-3 and TRBJ2-7): GAGVSQTPSNKVTEKGKYVELRCDPISGHTALYWYRQSLGQGPEFLIYFQGTGAADDSGLPNDRFFAVRPEGSVSTLKIQRTERGDSAVYLCASSLIGDKSEQYFGPGTRLTVT.

The V call is TRBV11-1, the J call TRBJ1-2; 9 bases are a match to TRBD1. This CDR3 has 17 residues. The V segment lost 0 bases and the J segment 1 base; nucleotides outside the gene matches: 6. Germline CDR1 reads SGHAT; CDR2 reads FQDESV (reference sequence). This CDR3 is CASSLAKGQGNNYGYTF. CDR3 coding DNA: TGTGCCAGCAGCTTAGCGAAAGGACAGGGGAATAACTATGGCTACACCTTC.

The V gene is TRBV19, the J gene TRBJ1-1; 11 nucleotides align to TRBD1. CDR3 size: 14 residues. V shed 5 bases and J 4 bases; nucleotides not matched to a gene: 3. CDR1 and CDR2 from the germline V gene are LNHDA and SQIVND (reference sequence). The chain's CDR3 is CASSGTGGATEAFF. The CDR3 coding sequence is TGTGCCAGTAGTGGGACAGGGGGGGCCACTGAAGCTTTCTTT.

The V call is TRBV5-1, the J call TRBJ2-4, with D maybe TRBD1 (6 bases). The V gene lost 3 bases and the J gene lost 0 bases, with 13 bases spanning the gap. The CDR3 has 16 amino acids. CDR1 SGHRS and CDR2 YFSETQ come from the germline V gene. Here the CDR3 DNA reads TGCGCCAGCAGCTACCCAGGGGAACTAGCCAAAAACATTCAGTACTTC. Translating it yields CASSYPGELAKNIQYF.

The genes are TRBV5-1 and TRBJ1-5; D is uncertain. Germline V gene lookup returns CDR1 SGHRS and CDR2 YFSETQ. This CDR3 has 13 residues. V was trimmed by 2 bases and J by 0 bases, leaving 3 bases between them. In nucleotides, the CDR3 is TGCGCCAGCAGCTTCGGTAGCAATCAGCCCCAGCATTTT. Translated, it gives CASSFGSNQPQHF.

DNA of the CDR3: TGTGCCAGCAGCGTAGGTCGTTGGGGGACTGAAGCTTTCTTT. Its translation is CASSVGRWGTEAFF. The chain links TRBV9 to TRBJ1-1; TRBD1 is a possible D gene (5 bases). Trimming took 0 bases from V and 5 from J, leaving 11 bases between them. From germline, CDR1 is SGDLS and CDR2 YYNGEE. The CDR3 extends over 14 amino acids.

The J gene is TRBJ2-3, the V gene TRBV7-3; tentatively, D is TRBD1 (6 bases). V lost 4 bases, J lost 14 bases, and 19 bases lay in between. CDR1 and CDR2 from the germline V gene are SGHTA and FQGTGA. The CDR3 sequence is 13 residues long. CDR3 region: CASSSTTGTLPYF. The DNA for the CDR3 is TGTGCCAGCAGCTCAACAACAGGGACCCTCCCGTATTTT.

This clone showed up just once. The chain carries TRBV7-8 and TRBJ2-1, with 9 nucleotides matching TRBD2. V was clipped by 5 bases and J by 5 bases; unmatched bases: 4. Germline V gene lookup returns CDR1 SGHVS and CDR2 FQNEAQ. The CDR3 loop spans 14 amino acids. The DNA of the CDR3 is TGTGCCAGCAGCCGCGGGAGGGCCAACAATGAGCAGTTCTTC. Protein product: CASSRGRANNEQFF. Full variable domain (missing parts from reference TRBV7-8 and TRBJ2-1): GAGVSQSPRYKVAKRGQDVALRCDPISGHVSLFWYQQALGQGPEFLTYFQNEAQLDKSGLPSDRFFAERPEGSVSTLKIQRTQQEDSAVYLCASSRGRANNEQFFGPGTRLTVL.

This clone was recorded once. The chain links TRBV27 to TRBJ2-3; 12 bases map to TRBD2. Germline CDR1 is MNHEY and CDR2 is SMNVEV (reference sequence). After removal of 3 bases from V and 3 bases from J, the junction contained 4 bases not matched to a gene. The length of the CDR3 is 16 residues. Here the CDR3 DNA reads TGTGCCAGCAGTTTGTCGACTAGCGGGAGAACAGATACGCAGTATTTT. It codes for CASSLSTSGRTDTQYF.

The rearrangement joins TRBV28 to TRBJ2-1; TRBD1 matches 7 bases. Trimming removed 6 bases from V and 0 bases from J; junction bases left unmatched: 8. In germline, CDR1 is MDHEN, CDR2 SYDVKM. The CDR3 sequence is 16 residues long. The CDR3 protein is CASRKGTASSYNEQFF. The DNA of the CDR3 is TGTGCCAGCAGAAAGGGGACAGCAAGCTCCTACAATGAGCAGTTCTTC.

This chain uses TRBV28 with TRBJ1-2; D call uncertain. This CDR3 contains 13 residues. Trimming took off 2 bases at V and 1 base at J, with 5 bases between the two ends. The germline gives CDR1 MDHEN, CDR2 SYDVKM. The CDR3: CASSLGINYGYTF. The CDR3 DNA reads as TGTGCCAGCAGTTTAGGCATTAACTATGGCTACACCTTC.

The rearrangement joins TRBV6-6 to TRBJ1-5; 11 bases fit TRBD1. V lost 5 bases to trimming and J lost 4 bases; unmatched junction nucleotides: 4. This CDR3 is built from 15 residues. CDR1 and CDR2 from the germline V gene are MNHNY and SVGAGI (reference sequence). In nucleotides, the CDR3 is TGTGCCAGCAGTCACCGGGACAGGGGGAATCAGCCCCAGCATTTT. Translated, it gives CASSHRDRGNQPQHF.

The rearrangement uses TRBV6-5 and TRBJ2-2; 10 positions match TRBD1. V lost 4 bases, J lost 4 bases, and 3 bases stayed unmatched. This CDR3 has 15 amino acids. In germline, CDR1 is MNHEY, CDR2 SVGAGI. The CDR3 loop reads CASSSGQGGTGELFF. CDR3 nucleotides: TGTGCCAGCAGTTCTGGACAGGGGGGCACCGGGGAGCTGTTTTTT.

The gene calls are TRBV29-1 and TRBJ2-3; 7 positions match TRBD1. Germline V gives CDR1 SQVTM, CDR2 ANQGSEA. V dropped 4 bases and J dropped 1; count of bases not matched to a gene: 5. CDR3 length: 14 amino acids. CDR3 sequence: CSVGQGFGTDTQYF. The CDR3 DNA sequence: TGCAGCGTTGGACAGGGTTTTGGCACAGATACGCAGTATTTT.

The gene calls are TRBV27 and TRBJ2-7; 7 bases are shared with TRBD1. CDR1 is MNHEY, CDR2 SMNVEV, per germline (reference sequence). Trimming removed 6 bases from V and 0 bases from J; junction bases left unmatched: 5. The CDR3 loop spans 14 amino acids. Written as DNA, the CDR3 is TGTGCCAGCAGACCCGGGACAGCCTCCTACGAGCAGTACTTC. Translated: CASRPGTASYEQYF.

In this sample, this clone turned up a few times. This sequence joins TRBV2 and TRBJ1-5; D is possibly TRBD1 (5 bases). The CDR3 is 14 amino acids. Germline loops: CDR1 SNHLY, CDR2 FYNNEI. V lost 4 bases and J 5 bases, leaving 12 bases between the germline ends. Here the CDR3 reads CASSVGGPDQPQHF. The CDR3 nucleotides read TGTGCCAGCAGTGTGGGGGGTCCGGATCAGCCCCAGCATTTT.

J is TRBJ2-3 and V is TRBV12-5; 10 bases map to TRBD2. The germline V gene encodes CDR1 LGHNT and CDR2 FRNRAP. This CDR3 region has 17 residues. V shed 0 bases and J 4 bases; nucleotides not matched to a gene: 7. The CDR3, as DNA: TGTGCTAGTGGTTTGGTACGGCCTAGCGGGAGCCCAGATACGCAGTATTTT. It specifies CASGLVRPSGSPDTQYF.

The chain employs TRBV5-1 and TRBJ1-1, with D perhaps matching TRBD1 (5 bases). The CDR3 is made up of 15 amino acids. Germline assignment: CDR1 SGHRS and CDR2 YFSETQ. Trimming cost V 1 base and J 2 bases, with 12 bases left between them. Written as DNA, the CDR3 is TGCGCCAGCAGCTTGTATGCAGGGTCAAACACTGAAGCTTTCTTT. Its translation is CASSLYAGSNTEAFF.

The chain has TRBV12-3 or TRBV12-4 and TRBJ1-1, with unresolved D. CDR3 length: 13 residues. V was cut by 5 bases and J by 3 bases, with 10 bases left in between. In nucleotides, the CDR3 is TGTGCCAGCAGTCTGATCCTTGACACTGAAGCTTTCTTT. Its protein product is CASSLILDTEAFF.

The sample holds one count of this clone. The chain couples TRBV29-1 to TRBJ2-6; D call uncertain. V lost 6 bases and J lost 0, with 9 bases in between. CDR1 is SQVTM and CDR2 is ANQGSEA in the germline V gene. This CDR3 comprises 14 residues. CDR3 in DNA: TGCAGCGTGGTCGGAGCCTCTGGGGCCAACGTCCTGACTTTC. Encoded protein: CSVVGASGANVLTF.

The chain couples TRBV6-5 to TRBJ2-7; D uncertain. Between the trimmed V and J ends, which lost 4 bases and 2 bases, there was a span of 9 bases. The CDR3 has 13 amino acids. Looked up from germline, CDR1 is MNHEY and CDR2 is SVGAGI. As DNA, the CDR3 is TGTGCCAGCAGTTTATTAGGGACCTACGAGCAGTACTTC. Encoded protein: CASSLLGTYEQYF.

The rearrangement links TRBV5-6 to TRBJ1-4; D remains ambiguous. The V and J ends lost 4 bases and 4 bases respectively, with 5 bases between them. Germline V gene lookup returns CDR1 SGHDT and CDR2 YYEEEE. The CDR3 runs to 12 residues. CDR3 sequence reads: CASSPGNEKLFF. CDR3 DNA: TGTGCCAGCAGCCCGGGTAATGAAAAACTGTTTTTT.

This rearrangement joins TRBV5-1 to TRBJ2-5; 8 bases agree with TRBD2. CDR3 length: 15 residues. Unmatched junction bases numbered 5, after V lost 0 bases and J lost 4 bases. Germline loops: CDR1 SGHRS, CDR2 YFSETQ. This CDR3 is CASSLAAAGAETQYF. The CDR3, as DNA: TGCGCCAGCAGCTTGGCCGCAGCGGGGGCAGAGACCCAGTACTTC.